This T cell receptor beta chain was obtained from a study of OX40 agonist ivuxolimab in advanced cancers. Study observations and caveats: Within 6 weeks, CD4+ and CD8+ blood T cells expanded clonally at 0.1 to 3.0 mg/kg.

This table comes from immunoSEQ multiplex PCR, and its TCRdb copy is limited to in-frame clones, with some not included. The table includes approximately 69,000 clones, 84% detected once. In regard to this clone: Antigen unknown.

This CDR3 has 15 amino acids. Trimming left V 3 bases short and J 2 bases short, with 15 bases between. Per the germline V gene, CDR1 is SGHRS and CDR2 is YFSETQ. This specimen consisted of CD4+ or CD8+ T cells sorted from blood, obtained in a trial of the OX40 agonist ivuxolimab. The chain uses TRBV5-1 and TRBJ2-7; D perhaps matches TRBD1 (6 bases). The clonotype comes from an adult with an advanced solid tumor such as melanoma, head and neck, liver or kidney cancer. The CDR3 sequence: CASSYTGTTAYEQYF. The DNA for the CDR3 is TGCGCCAGCAGCTATACCGGGACAACTGCCTACGAGCAGTACTTC. Complete variable domain (other parts from reference TRBV5-1 and TRBJ2-7): KAGVTQTPRYLIKTRGQQVTLSCSPISGHRSVSWYQQTPGQGLQFLFEYFSETQRNKGNFPGRFSGRQFSNSRSEMNVSTLELGDSALYLCASSYTGTTAYEQYFGPGTRLTVT.